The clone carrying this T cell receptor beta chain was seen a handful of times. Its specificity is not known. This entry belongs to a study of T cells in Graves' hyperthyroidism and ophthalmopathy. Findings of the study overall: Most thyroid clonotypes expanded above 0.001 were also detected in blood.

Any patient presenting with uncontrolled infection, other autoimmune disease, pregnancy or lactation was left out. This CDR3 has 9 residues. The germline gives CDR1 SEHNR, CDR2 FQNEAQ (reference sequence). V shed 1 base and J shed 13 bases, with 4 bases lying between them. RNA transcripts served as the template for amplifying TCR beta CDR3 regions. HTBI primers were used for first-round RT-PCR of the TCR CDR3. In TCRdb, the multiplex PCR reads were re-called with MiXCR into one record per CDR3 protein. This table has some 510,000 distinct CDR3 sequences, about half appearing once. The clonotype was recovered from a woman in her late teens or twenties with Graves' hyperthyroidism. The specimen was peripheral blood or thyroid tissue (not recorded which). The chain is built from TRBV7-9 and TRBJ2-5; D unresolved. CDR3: CASSLDRYF. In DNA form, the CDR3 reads TGTGCCAGCAGCTTAGATCGGTACTTC.